One sample yielded the 21 T cell receptor beta chains listed below, sequenced in a study of neurological immune-mediated disorders. TCRdb re-called the 5' RACE reads with MiXCR, one entry per CDR3 protein. The sample lists 20,000 to 30,000 distinct CDR3 sequences; more than 6% were seen once. What was sequenced was PBMCs. The receptors derive from a woman between 35 and 50 years old in good health.

This clonotype was found many times. The chain couples TRBV20-1 to TRBJ2-7; D gene unclear. Trimming took off 2 bases at V and 2 bases at J, with 7 bases between the two ends. CDR3 length: 12 amino acids. Germline V gene sequence: CDR1 DFQATT, CDR2 SNEGSKA (reference sequence). CDR3 in amino acids: CSARTETYEQYF. The CDR3 nucleotides are TGCAGTGCTAGAACAGAGACCTACGAGCAGTACTTC.

This clonotype was observed at least ten times. The genes are TRBV29-1 and TRBJ1-2; D is unresolved. The CDR3 runs 11 residues. CDR1 is SQVTM, CDR2 ANQGSEA, per germline. V was pared by 4 bases and J by 5 bases, with 8 bases between. DNA for the CDR3: TGCAGCGTTGGGGCCGCGTATGGCTACACCTTC. Encoded protein: CSVGAAYGYTF.

This clonotype showed up many times. The chain recombines TRBV5-1 with TRBJ2-3; D possibly corresponds to TRBD1 (6 bases). In germline, CDR1 is SGHRS, CDR2 YFSETQ. The ends were cut back, 0 bases at V and 2 bases at J, with 10 bases in the middle. The CDR3 totals 15 residues. The CDR3 bases are TGCGCCAGCAGCTTGGCCTCGGGACACACAGATACGCAGTATTTT. Its protein product is CASSLASGHTDTQYF.

In this sample, this clonotype turned up a few times. This chain joins TRBV20-1 and TRBJ2-3; 14 bases are shared with TRBD2. With V trimmed by 3 bases and J by 9 bases, 14 bases remained unmatched. The CDR3 contains 17 residues. Germline assignment: CDR1 DFQATT and CDR2 SNEGSKA (reference sequence). CDR3: CSASSAGTSGRRETQYF. CDR3 DNA sequence: TGCAGTGCTAGCTCGGCCGGGACTAGCGGGAGAAGGGAGACGCAGTATTTT.

This clonotype appeared many times. The chain carries TRBV4-1 and TRBJ2-7; 7 bases match TRBD1. Losses at the gene ends were 0 bases for V and 5 bases for J; bases not matched to a gene: 7. Germline CDR1 and CDR2: MGHRA and YSYEKL. This CDR3 region has 15 residues. The CDR3 nucleotides are TGCGCCAGCAGCCAAGACCCCGACAGGGCCCACGAGCAGTACTTC. Protein: CASSQDPDRAHEQYF.

This clonotype has ten or more counts. The J gene is TRBJ2-5, the V gene TRBV5-1; the match to TRBD1 covers 7 bases. Germline trimming cut 4 bases from V and 1 base from J; bases unmatched to any gene: 7. The CDR3 is 15 residues long. Per the germline V gene, CDR1 is SGHRS and CDR2 is YFSETQ. This chain's CDR3 is CASSAEDRSQETQYF. The CDR3 DNA reads as TGCGCCAGCAGCGCGGAGGACAGGAGCCAAGAGACCCAGTACTTC.

This clonotype was recorded at least ten times. The chain recombines TRBV18 with TRBJ2-7; D is perhaps TRBD1 (5 bases). V was pared by 3 bases and J by 2 bases, with 11 bases between. The V gene's germline CDR1 is KGHSH and CDR2 LQKENI. The CDR3 totals 14 residues. CDR3 sequence (DNA): TGTGCCAGCTCACCGGACATCCAAGCCTACGAGCAGTACTTC. Protein sequence: CASSPDIQAYEQYF.

This clonotype was detected many times. This chain connects TRBV30 to TRBJ2-2; 8 bases map to TRBD2. CDR3 length: 14 amino acids. Looked up from germline, CDR1 is GTSNPN and CDR2 is SVGIG (reference sequence). J lost 7 bases, V lost 5 bases, and 9 bases had no gene match. CDR3 DNA: TGTGCCTGGTGGGGCAGCGGGAGTCTCGGGGAGCTGTTTTTT. Translating gives CAWWGSGSLGELFF.

There are many counts of this clonotype. V usage is TRBV5-1 and J usage is TRBJ2-5; 8 nucleotides match TRBD1. After removal of 9 bases from V and 4 bases from J, the junction contained 5 bases not matched to a gene. The CDR3 loop spans 12 amino acids. CDR1 is SGHRS, CDR2 YFSETQ, per germline. This CDR3 reads CATSRGRETQYF. The DNA for the CDR3 is TGCGCCACGTCCAGGGGGCGAGAGACCCAGTACTTC. Combining the CDR3 with reference TRBV5-1 and TRBJ2-5 gives the whole variable domain KAGVTQTPRYLIKTRGQQVTLSCSPISGHRSVSWYQQTPGQGLQFLFEYFSETQRNKGNFPGRFSGRQFSNSRSEMNVSTLELGDSALYLCATSRGRETQYFGPGTRLLVL.

This rearrangement joins TRBV20-1 to TRBJ2-3; 12 positions agree with TRBD2. The CDR3 runs to 17 residues. J was trimmed by 4 bases and V by 3 bases; bases with no gene match: 11. CDR1 and CDR2 from the germline V gene are DFQATT and SNEGSKA (reference sequence). The DNA for the CDR3 is TGCAGTGCTAGTTCCCTAGCGGGAGGGCCGGGGCCAGATACGCAGTATTTT. Its protein is CSASSLAGGPGPDTQYF.

The gene calls are TRBV7-2 and TRBJ2-1; a weak D match, TRBD2 (6 bases). This CDR3 has 18 residues. With 1 base removed from V and 6 bases from J, the gap between germline ends came to 22 bases. Germline assignment: CDR1 SGHTA and CDR2 FQGNSA. In DNA, the CDR3 is TGTGCCAGCAGCTTAGTTGAGGGTGCAGGCGGGAACCGCAATGAGCAGTTCTTC. Translating gives CASSLVEGAGGNRNEQFF. Full variable domain (rest looked up from reference TRBV7-2 and TRBJ2-1): GAGVSQSPSNKVTEKGKDVELRCDPISGHTALYWYRQSLGQGLEFLIYFQGNSAPDKSGLPSDRFSAERTGGSVSTLTIQRTQQEDSAVYLCASSLVEGAGGNRNEQFFGPGTRLTVL.

In its sample, this clonotype was seen many times. V gene TRBV25-1 combines with J gene TRBJ1-3, with 7 bases that match TRBD1. Losses at the gene ends were 4 bases for V and 2 bases for J; bases not matched to a gene: 2. Germline lookup yields CDR1 MGHDK and CDR2 SYGVNS. This CDR3 is built from 14 residues. The CDR3 sequence: CASSGTGAGNTIYF. CDR3 bases: TGTGCCAGCAGTGGTACAGGGGCTGGAAACACCATATATTTT.

This clonotype was found many times. The gene calls are TRBV5-5 and TRBJ2-3, with D possibly matching TRBD2 (6 bases). Germline-derived CDR1 and CDR2 are SGHKS and YYEKEE (reference sequence). This CDR3 comprises 17 residues. V dropped 3 bases and J dropped 0 bases, with 17 bases sitting between them. CDR3 DNA sequence: TGTGCCAGCAGCTGGAGGGCTTACAGGACTAGCACAGATACGCAGTATTTT. Its protein is CASSWRAYRTSTDTQYF.

This clonotype was found many times. The V call is TRBV6-5, the J call TRBJ1-5; D is unresolved. V was clipped by 5 bases and J by 0 bases, with 11 bases between them. This CDR3 comprises 15 residues. Germline loops: CDR1 MNHEY, CDR2 SVGAGI. CDR3 DNA sequence: TGTGCCAGCAGTGCAACGGGATTTAGCAATCAGCCCCAGCATTTT. Translating gives CASSATGFSNQPQHF.

This chain links TRBV24-1 with TRBJ2-5; 7 bases are shared with TRBD1. From germline, CDR1 is KGHDR and CDR2 SFDVKD. This CDR3 comprises 15 residues. The junction had 3 bases not matched to a gene; V was cut back by 3 bases and J by 0 bases. The CDR3 loop reads CATSDVQGDQETQYF. For the CDR3, the DNA is TGTGCCACCAGTGATGTGCAGGGGGACCAAGAGACCCAGTACTTC.

This clonotype was observed at least ten times. The V and J genes are TRBV12-3 or TRBV12-4 and TRBJ1-5; tentative D call: TRBD1 (5 bases). Trimming stripped 2 bases from V and 6 bases from J, with 8 bases between. The CDR3 is 13 amino acids. In DNA form, the CDR3 reads TGTGCCAGCAGTTTATCGGGGACTCAGCCCCAGCATTTT. It yields the protein CASSLSGTQPQHF.

This clonotype came up many times. The chain is built from TRBV5-6 and TRBJ2-1; 8 bases are a match to TRBD2. This CDR3 comprises 15 residues. The J segment lost 4 bases and the V segment lost 6 bases, leaving 9 bases of the junction unmatched. The V gene's germline CDR1 is SGHDT and CDR2 YYEEEE. CDR3 residues: CASTPRAGGYNEQFF. The CDR3, as DNA: TGTGCCAGCACCCCTCGGGCGGGAGGTTACAATGAGCAGTTCTTC.

In this sample, this clonotype turned up many times. The V gene is TRBV18, the J gene TRBJ2-3, with D possibly TRBD1 on 5 matching bases. Germline CDR1 KGHSH, CDR2 LQKENI. CDR3 length: 14 amino acids. Deletions cut 2 bases from V and 5 bases from J, with 11 bases between. The CDR3 DNA follows: TGTGCCAGCTCACCAGCAAGCAGGGAAGATACGCAGTATTTT. It translates to CASSPASREDTQYF.

This clonotype was recorded at least ten times. The chain is built from TRBV20-1 and TRBJ1-1; 8 bases agree with TRBD1. The CDR3 contains 13 residues. From germline, CDR1 is DFQATT and CDR2 SNEGSKA (reference sequence). V shed 3 bases, J shed 10 bases, and the junction held 10 bases outside the gene matches. The CDR3 region has the DNA TGCAGTGCTAGCCAACCAGGGGGCCGGGGAGCTTTCTTT. Its translation is CSASQPGGRGAFF.

This clonotype was recorded at least ten times. The chain joins TRBV20-1 to TRBJ2-2, with TRBD1 as a possible D gene (6 bases). CDR3 size: 15 residues. Trimming took 6 bases from V and 2 from J, leaving 16 bases between them. CDR1 is DFQATT, CDR2 SNEGSKA, per germline (reference sequence). CDR3 in amino acids: CSAPRQAPNTGELFF. The CDR3 bases are TGCAGTGCCCCCCGACAGGCACCAAACACCGGGGAGCTGTTTTTT.

The chain uses TRBV5-1 and TRBJ2-7, with a tentative D call TRBD1 (7 bases). Germline V lookup: CDR1 SGHRS, CDR2 YFSETQ. This CDR3 has 17 amino acids. V lost 0 bases to trimming and J lost 5 bases, with 21 bases between them. The CDR3 sequence: CASSLGRWRGRPHEQYF. CDR3 in DNA: TGCGCCAGCAGCTTGGGTCGTTGGAGGGGGCGCCCCCACGAGCAGTACTTC.